This TCR beta chain was captured in a study of blood T cell repertoires in COVID-19. Across the study: Material from acute and convalescent COVID-19 was sourced from the United States, Italy and Spain. T cells, B-cell-depleted T cells, or PBMCs provided the cDNA or gDNA that served as material.

Across over 20 US areas, participants ranged in age from about 18 to 90 years. Two consecutive negative NP/OP PCR tests, clearance, or resolved symptoms defined Cohort 3 recovery. This CDR3 is 15 amino acids long. The ends lost 4 bases at V and 2 bases at J; junction bases unmatched: 7. Looked up from germline, CDR1 is MDHEN and CDR2 is SYDVKM. Assay: immunoSEQ multiplex PCR; the TCRdb copy retains only in-frame clones and omits some. The table includes more than 200,000 clones, 80% to 90% detected once. This clone came up a few times. The sequencing input was PBMCs or T cells enriched from blood (not recorded which). This chain joins TRBV28 and TRBJ2-7, with TRBD1 matching 8 bases. This clonotype originated in a woman in her twenties or thirties who had recovered from COVID-19. The CDR3 DNA is TGTGCCAGCAGTTGGGGACAGGAACCAACCTACGAGCAGTACTTC. It specifies CASSWGQEPTYEQYF.